What follows describes a single TCR beta chain. These data originate in a study of control samples from healthy donors and cancer patients. Assay used: immunoSEQ multiplex PCR; TCRdb lists only in-frame clones, some missing. The sample carries 60,000 to 85,000 clones, 85% to 95% recorded once. The CDR3 spans 11 residues. Germline CDR1 reads SEHNR; CDR2 reads FQNEAQ (reference sequence). V lost 5 bases, J lost 2 bases, and 3 bases lay in between. This sequence originates from a woman aged 60-70 years in good health. The chain links TRBV7-9 to TRBJ2-5; D unresolved. Sequencing was done on a sample of blood. The CDR3 is CASSIQETQYF. CDR3 bases: TGTGCCAGCAGCATACAAGAGACCCAGTACTTC.